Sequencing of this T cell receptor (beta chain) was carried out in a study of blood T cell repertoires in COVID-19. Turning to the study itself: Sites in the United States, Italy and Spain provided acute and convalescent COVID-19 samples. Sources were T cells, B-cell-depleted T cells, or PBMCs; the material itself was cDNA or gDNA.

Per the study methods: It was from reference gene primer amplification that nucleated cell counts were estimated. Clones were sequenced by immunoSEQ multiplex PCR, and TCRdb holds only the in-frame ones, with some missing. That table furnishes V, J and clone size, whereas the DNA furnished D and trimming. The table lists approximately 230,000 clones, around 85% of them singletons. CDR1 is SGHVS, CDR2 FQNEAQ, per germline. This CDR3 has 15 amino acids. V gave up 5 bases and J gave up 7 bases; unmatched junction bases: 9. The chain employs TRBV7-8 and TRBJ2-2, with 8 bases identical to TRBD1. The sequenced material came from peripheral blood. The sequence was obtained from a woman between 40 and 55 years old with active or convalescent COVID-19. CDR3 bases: TGTGCCAGCAGCAAATCCGGGACAGGTGGCGGGGAGCTGTTTTTT. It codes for CASSKSGTGGGELFF.